This T cell receptor beta chain derives from a study of shared clonotypes between healthy human individuals. V gave up 4 bases and J gave up 4 bases, with 8 bases separating them. This CDR3 region has 13 residues. Germline lookup yields CDR1 MGHDK and CDR2 SYGVNS. The data were produced by immunoSEQ multiplex PCR, yet TCRdb's version contains in-frame clones alone and is incomplete. The repertoire holds fewer than 400,000 clones, approximately 79% seen once, with about a tenth in the top ten. The receptor comes from a young man in good health. This chain uses TRBV25-1 with TRBJ1-3, with D uncertain. The sequenced sample consisted of memory CD4+ T cells sorted from blood. The subset is: CD45RA-negative fraction. The DNA of the CDR3 is TGTGCCAGCAGTGTTAAAGGGGGAAACACCATATATTTT. Protein sequence: CASSVKGGNTIYF. The full variable domain, in which reference TRBV25-1 and TRBJ1-3 provide the parts outside the CDR3, is EADIYQTPRYLVIGTGKKITLECSQTMGHDKMYWYQQDPGMELHLIHYSYGVNSTEKGDLSSESTVSRIRTEHFPLTLESARPSHTSQYLCASSVKGGNTIYFGEGSWLTVV.